These 26 T cell receptor beta chains came from one sample sequenced in a study of patients and donors after allogeneic stem cell transplantation. TCRdb itself ran the RT-PCR reads through MiXCR, one entry per CDR3 protein. The table has around 170,000 distinct CDR3 sequences, roughly 22% seen once. The sequenced sample was blood, either unsorted or a sorted T cell fraction (not recorded which). Receptors were obtained from a human donor who was either an allogeneic HSCT recipient or a stem cell or donor lymphocyte infusion donor (not recorded which). It is not recorded whose cells these are; they may come from a transplant donor.

This clonotype was detected only once. The gene calls are TRBV27 and TRBJ1-1; D unclear. The germline gives CDR1 MNHEY, CDR2 SMNVEV (reference sequence). V lost 1 base to trimming and J lost 3 bases, with 9 bases between them. The CDR3 runs 14 residues. CDR3 amino acids: CASSLFGPDTEAFF. The CDR3, as DNA: TGTGCCAGCAGTTTATTTGGGCCGGACACTGAAGCTTTCTTT.

This chain uses TRBV29-1 with TRBJ2-3; the match to TRBD1 covers 10 bases. The CDR3 is 18 residues long. V lost 4 bases, J lost 0 bases, and 13 bases stayed unmatched. In germline, CDR1 is SQVTM, CDR2 ANQGSEA. CDR3 coding DNA: TGCAGCGTTGGTGGACAGGGGGGCAGGCGGGGTAGCACAGATACGCAGTATTTT. This gives the protein CSVGGQGGRRGSTDTQYF.

This clonotype came up a few times. This chain joins TRBV11-1 and TRBJ1-1, with 7 bases that match TRBD1. CDR1 is SGHAT, CDR2 FQDESV, per germline (reference sequence). V was pared by 6 bases and J by 5 bases, with 3 bases of the junction left unmatched. This CDR3 has 12 amino acids. CDR3 loop: CASRPDRTEAFF. CDR3 bases: TGTGCCAGCAGACCGGACAGGACTGAAGCTTTCTTT.

This clonotype was picked up one time. The chain joins TRBV28 to TRBJ2-7, with 12 positions matching TRBD2. The length of the CDR3 is 14 residues. The junction had 4 bases not matched to a gene; V was cut back by 4 bases and J by 6 bases. Per the germline V gene, CDR1 is MDHEN and CDR2 is SYDVKM. Written as DNA, the CDR3 is TGTGCCAGCAGTTCGACTAGCGGGAGTACCGAGCAGTACTTC. Translation gives CASSSTSGSTEQYF.

Details on this clonotype: The conserved closing phenylalanine or tryptophan is absent in this CDR3, likely reflecting a read error. Because the CDR3's place on the DNA is in doubt, the DNA is left out and the CDR3 is given as listed by TCRdb. The CDR3 sequence: CASSLHIRTAPEG. The rearrangement links TRBV5-6 to TRBJ1-1. Including both end residues, the CDR3 is 13 amino acids long. CDR1 is SGHDT and CDR2 is YYEEEE in the germline V gene.

This clonotype was counted a few times. This chain's CDR3 is CSARDLGTSGVYEQYF. The CDR3 DNA follows: TGCAGTGCTAGAGATTTGGGGACTAGCGGCGTCTACGAGCAGTACTTC. The chain links TRBV20-1 to TRBJ2-7, with 11 bases aligning to TRBD2. The junction had 7 bases not matched to a gene; V was cut back by 0 bases and J by 3 bases. The CDR3 totals 16 residues. CDR1 is DFQATT and CDR2 is SNEGSKA in the germline V gene (reference sequence).

This clonotype showed up many times. The chain uses TRBV7-9 and TRBJ1-2, with 8 bases identical to TRBD1. Germline CDR1 is SEHNR and CDR2 is FQNEAQ (reference sequence). With V trimmed by 3 bases and J by 1 base, 4 bases remained unmatched. The CDR3 is 15 amino acids. The CDR3 here is CASSLGQVINYGYTF. Written as DNA, the CDR3 is TGTGCCAGCAGCTTGGGACAGGTTATTAACTATGGCTACACCTTC.

The chain is built from TRBV12-3 or TRBV12-4 and TRBJ2-7; D is ambiguous. CDR3 length equals 13 residues. Trimming removed 0 bases from V and 2 bases from J, with 5 bases in between. CDR3 nucleotides: TGTGCCAGCAGTTTAGCGGCGACCTACGAGCAGTACTTC. Translation: CASSLAATYEQYF.

V and J are TRBV23-1 and TRBJ1-5; no firm D call. TRBV23-1 is an ORF, with its function uncertain. This CDR3 spans 15 amino acids. Trimming left V 0 bases short and J 6 bases short, with 12 bases between. In DNA form, the CDR3 reads TGCGCCAGCAGTCAATCTGCAGGTTGGTGTCAGCCCCAGCATTTT. Translating gives CASSQSAGWCQPQHF.

This clonotype was seen a handful of times. The chain carries TRBV20-1 and TRBJ1-5; possibly TRBD1 for D (6 bases). Germline V gene data show CDR1 as DFQATT and CDR2 as SNEGSKA (reference sequence). The CDR3 is 15 amino acids. V dropped 6 bases and J dropped 0 bases, with 15 bases sitting between them. The CDR3 nucleotides read TGCAGTGCGACTAGACAGGCCCTTAGCAATCAGCCCCAGCATTTT. It encodes CSATRQALSNQPQHF.

This clonotype was counted only a few times. The rearrangement uses TRBV4-1 and TRBJ1-5; the D gene is possibly TRBD1 (5 bases). The CDR3 loop spans 16 amino acids. Trimming left V 5 bases short and J 3 bases short, with 17 bases between. Germline loops: CDR1 MGHRA, CDR2 YSYEKL. For the CDR3, the DNA is TGCGCCAGCAGCTCACTGGAGGGGCAGAACAATCAGCCCCAGCATTTT. Amino acid sequence: CASSSLEGQNNQPQHF.

The chain combines TRBV5-1 with TRBJ1-2; possible D gene TRBD1, 6 bases. This CDR3 contains 16 residues. Trimming removed 1 base from V and 4 bases from J, with 17 bases in between. Germline V CDR1 and CDR2: SGHRS, YFSETQ. The CDR3 DNA reads as TGCGCCAGCAGCTTGTCTCCCGGGGGGGCCACCTATGGCTACACCTTC. Residues: CASSLSPGGATYGYTF.

This chain uses TRBV12-3 or TRBV12-4 with TRBJ1-4; D unresolved. Trimming took off 2 bases at V and 4 bases at J, with 11 bases between the two ends. This CDR3 has 15 amino acids. The CDR3 region is CASSLIRTGNEKLFF. The CDR3 bases are TGTGCCAGCAGTTTAATCCGGACGGGTAATGAAAAACTGTTTTTT.

This clonotype was observed a few times. This chain uses TRBV20-1 with TRBJ2-7, with D maybe TRBD1 (6 bases). V dropped 4 bases and J dropped 3 bases, with 10 bases sitting between them. Germline V gene data show CDR1 as DFQATT and CDR2 as SNEGSKA (reference sequence). The CDR3 sequence is 12 residues long. The chain's CDR3 is CSAMRDNYEQYF. The DNA of the CDR3 is TGCAGTGCTATGAGGGACAACTACGAGCAGTACTTC.

In this sample, this clonotype turned up a few times. The V gene is TRBV29-1, the J gene TRBJ1-5, with no clear D. V dropped 1 base and J dropped 0 bases, with 7 bases sitting between them. The germline V gene encodes CDR1 SQVTM and CDR2 ANQGSEA. This CDR3 is 14 amino acids long. The CDR3 loop reads CSVEGGDSNQPQHF. The CDR3 DNA follows: TGCAGCGTTGAAGGAGGAGATAGCAATCAGCCCCAGCATTTT.

This clonotype has more than one count but fewer than ten. The CDR3, as DNA: TGTGCCAGCAGCATTTCCTACGAGCAGTACTTC. It encodes CASSISYEQYF. The V gene is TRBV6-2 or TRBV6-3, the J gene TRBJ2-7, with D uncertain. The germline gives CDR1 MNHEY, CDR2 SVGEGT. V shed 6 bases and J shed 1 base, with 4 bases lying between them. This CDR3 is 11 amino acids long.

This chain uses TRBV20-1 with TRBJ2-1; 13 bases agree with TRBD2. CDR1 is DFQATT and CDR2 is SNEGSKA in the germline V gene (reference sequence). This CDR3 is built from 17 residues. V was clipped by 5 bases and J by 4 bases; unmatched bases: 11. The CDR3 bases are TGCAGTGCTTACACTAGCGGGAGGGCCCAATGGTACAATGAGCAGTTCTTC. It specifies CSAYTSGRAQWYNEQFF.

The rearrangement joins TRBV7-2 to TRBJ2-5, with a possible D match to TRBD1 (5 bases). This CDR3 is built from 16 residues. The germline V gene encodes CDR1 SGHTA and CDR2 FQGNSA. V dropped 1 base and J dropped 2 bases, with 14 bases sitting between them. The CDR3 bases are TGTGCCAGCAGCTTAGTTTCAGGGTTTGGGCAAGAGACCCAGTACTTC. Translating gives CASSLVSGFGQETQYF.

This clonotype has only a few counts. This rearrangement joins TRBV6-5 to TRBJ2-3; D unclear. Germline V gives CDR1 MNHEY, CDR2 SVGAGI. CDR3 size: 13 residues. V lost 6 bases, J lost 0 bases, and 7 bases lay in between. The DNA for the CDR3 is TGTGCCAGCAGAGCTGACAGCACAGATACGCAGTATTTT. Its translation is CASRADSTDTQYF.

In this sample, this clonotype turned up a few times. This chain joins TRBV4-1 and TRBJ1-2; D gene unclear. Trimming took off 3 bases at V and 4 bases at J, with 9 bases between the two ends. CDR3 length: 13 amino acids. Germline V gives CDR1 MGHRA, CDR2 YSYEKL. Here the CDR3 DNA reads TGCGCCAGCAGCCAGGCCGGGATCTATGGCTACACCTTC. Its protein is CASSQAGIYGYTF.

This chain uses TRBV9 with TRBJ2-1; 8 nucleotides match TRBD2. V shed 3 bases, J shed 6 bases, and the junction held 8 bases outside the gene matches. Germline V gives CDR1 SGDLS, CDR2 YYNGEE. The CDR3 covers 15 residues. CDR3 sequence reads: CASSGSGSTLNEQFF. DNA of the CDR3: TGTGCCAGCAGCGGCAGCGGGAGCACCCTCAATGAGCAGTTCTTC.

This chain connects TRBV4-1 to TRBJ2-5; D possibly uses TRBD1 or TRBD2 (5 bases each). Trimming shortened V by 4 bases and J by 5 bases, and 20 bases separated the two germline ends. CDR1 MGHRA and CDR2 YSYEKL come from the germline V gene. The CDR3 is made up of 16 amino acids. This chain's CDR3 is CASSPTPGHIRETQYF. The CDR3 DNA reads as TGCGCCAGCAGCCCGACTCCGGGGCACATCCGGGAGACCCAGTACTTC.

The chain's CDR3 is CASSLNGGHGNQPQHF. CDR3 nucleotide sequence: TGTGCCAGCAGCTTAAATGGGGGGCACGGCAATCAGCCCCAGCATTTT. The V and J genes are TRBV7-2 and TRBJ1-5, with a possible D match to TRBD1 (6 bases). There are 16 residues in the CDR3. Trimming removed 2 bases at V and 2 bases at J, with 13 bases between. CDR1 is SGHTA and CDR2 is FQGNSA in the germline V gene. The whole variable domain, filled in from reference TRBV7-2 and TRBJ1-5, reads GAGVSQSPSNKVTEKGKDVELRCDPISGHTALYWYRQSLGQGLEFLIYFQGNSAPDKSGLPSDRFSAERTGGSVSTLTIQRTQQEDSAVYLCASSLNGGHGNQPQHFGDGTRLSIL.

This clonotype was picked up a small number of times. The chain couples TRBV24-1 to TRBJ2-2, with TRBD1 identical over 10 bases. CDR3 length: 17 amino acids. Germline trimming cut 4 bases from V and 1 base from J; bases unmatched to any gene: 5. Germline V gene lookup returns CDR1 KGHDR and CDR2 SFDVKD. In nucleotides, the CDR3 is TGTGCCACCAGTGACCTAGGGACAGGGGAGAACACCGGGGAGCTGTTTTTT. This translates into CATSDLGTGENTGELFF.

The table lists this clonotype with many counts. The chain links TRBV5-1 to TRBJ1-4; a possible D gene is TRBD1 (5 bases). Trimming took off 3 bases at V and 5 bases at J, with 23 bases between the two ends. In germline, CDR1 is SGHRS, CDR2 YFSETQ. The CDR3 length is 18 residues. As DNA, the CDR3 is TGCGCCAGCAGCTCAGTCCAACAACACCGGGACCTAAATGAAAAACTGTTTTTT. Amino acids: CASSSVQQHRDLNEKLFF.

The chain links TRBV20-1 to TRBJ1-1; D is uncertain. Germline V CDR1 and CDR2: DFQATT, SNEGSKA (reference sequence). V lost 1 base and J lost 3, with 12 bases in between. The CDR3 runs to 14 residues. CDR3 region: CSARVGVWDTEAFF. Here the CDR3 DNA reads TGCAGTGCTAGAGTTGGGGTTTGGGACACTGAAGCTTTCTTT.